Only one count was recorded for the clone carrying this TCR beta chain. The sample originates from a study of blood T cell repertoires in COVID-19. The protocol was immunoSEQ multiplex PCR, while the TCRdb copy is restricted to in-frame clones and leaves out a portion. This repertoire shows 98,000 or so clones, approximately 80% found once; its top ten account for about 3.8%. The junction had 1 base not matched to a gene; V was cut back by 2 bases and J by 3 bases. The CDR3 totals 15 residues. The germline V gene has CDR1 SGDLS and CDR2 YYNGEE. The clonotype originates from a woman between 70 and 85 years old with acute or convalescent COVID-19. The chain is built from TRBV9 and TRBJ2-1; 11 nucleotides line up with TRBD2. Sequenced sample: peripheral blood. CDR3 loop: CASSVTSGGYNEQFF. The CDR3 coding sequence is TGTGCCAGCAGCGTCACTAGCGGGGGCTACAATGAGCAGTTCTTC.